The 27 T cell receptor beta chains below were found in one sample sequenced in a study of T cell responses to AZD1222 COVID-19 vaccine. The assay was immunoSEQ multiplex PCR, and TCRdb's table has in-frame clones only and misses some. The sample contains 150,000 or so clones, about 92% of which appear only once. The sequencing here drew on peripheral blood, taken on day 0 of AZD1222 vaccination. The receptors stem from an adult in good health.

This sequence joins TRBV30 and TRBJ2-2, with D possibly being TRBD1 (6 bases). The CDR3 loop spans 14 amino acids. The V and J ends lost 4 bases and 6 bases respectively, with 15 bases between them. Germline V gene sequence: CDR1 GTSNPN, CDR2 SVGIG (reference sequence). The CDR3: CAWTLLDRAGELFF. Written as DNA, the CDR3 is TGTGCCTGGACCCTTTTGGACAGAGCCGGGGAGCTGTTTTTT.

J is TRBJ2-5 and V is TRBV28, with D tentatively TRBD1 or TRBD2 (6 bases each). V lost 6 bases and J 5 bases, leaving 13 bases between the germline ends. CDR3 length: 13 amino acids. CDR1 MDHEN and CDR2 SYDVKM come from the germline V gene. In DNA, the CDR3 is TGTGCCAGCAGGGTAGGAGGGGGGGAGACCCAGTACTTC. It yields the protein CASRVGGGETQYF.

With regard to this clone: One end of the junction varies from germline; a read error may be responsible. The CDR3 spells CASTLGLGNEQFF. The CDR3 nucleotides are TGCGCCAGCACCTTGGGTCTAGGGAATGAGCAGTTCTTC. The rearrangement links TRBV5-1 to TRBJ2-1; no definite D call. Germline assignment: CDR1 SGHRS and CDR2 YFSETQ. The CDR3 loop spans 13 amino acids.

The chain joins TRBV19 to TRBJ2-7, with 8 bases fitting TRBD2. This CDR3 region has 15 residues. Losses at the gene ends were 1 base for V and 3 bases for J; bases not matched to a gene: 5. Germline V gene lookup returns CDR1 LNHDA and CDR2 SQIVND (reference sequence). The CDR3 DNA sequence: TGTGCCAGTAGTATAGGAAGCGGGGGAAACTACGAGCAGTACTTC. It encodes CASSIGSGGNYEQYF.

This clone occurred once. The J gene is TRBJ1-3, the V gene TRBV28; 8 bases are a match to TRBD1. The V gene end was trimmed by 8 bases and the J gene end by 4 bases; junction bases not matched to a gene: 7. The CDR3 is 14 residues long. Germline V gene sequence: CDR1 MDHEN, CDR2 SYDVKM. The CDR3 region has the DNA TGTGCCAGCCGCAAGCAGGGGGCAGGAAACACCATATATTTT. Amino acid sequence: CASRKQGAGNTIYF.

The rearrangement joins TRBV27 to TRBJ2-1; D gene uncertain. Germline V CDR1 and CDR2: MNHEY, SMNVEV (reference sequence). The V gene lost 3 bases and the J gene lost 10 bases, with 13 bases spanning the gap. The CDR3 runs to 13 residues. The CDR3 reads CASSLVLDTEQFF. DNA of the CDR3: TGTGCCAGCAGTTTGGTCCTCGACACGGAGCAGTTCTTC.

This chain links TRBV7-3 with TRBJ2-3, with D unresolved. V was clipped by 5 bases and J by 1 base, with 4 bases between them. The CDR3 totals 12 residues. CDR1 is SGHTA and CDR2 is FQGTGA in the germline V gene. The CDR3 nucleotides read TGTGCCAGCAGCCCCGGCACAGATACGCAGTATTTT. Translated, it gives CASSPGTDTQYF.

This clone has just a few counts. The chain couples TRBV25-1 to TRBJ2-5; the D is unclear. The CDR3 has 17 residues. Germline CDR1 is MGHDK and CDR2 is SYGVNS. Between the trimmed V and J ends, which lost 6 bases and 2 bases, there was a span of 22 bases. This CDR3 reads CASRKTLVEEIQETQYF. The CDR3 coding sequence is TGTGCCAGCAGGAAAACCCTCGTCGAGGAGATTCAAGAGACCCAGTACTTC.

This clone appeared once. The genes are TRBV5-1 and TRBJ2-7, with no clear D. Trimming pared 3 bases from V and 4 bases from J, leaving 17 bases between. The length of the CDR3 is 15 residues. Looked up from germline, CDR1 is SGHRS and CDR2 is YFSETQ. The CDR3 spells CASSYQPASNYEQYF. CDR3 nucleotides: TGCGCCAGCAGCTACCAGCCGGCTTCCAATTACGAGCAGTACTTC.

This clone has a handful of counts. V gene TRBV7-2 combines with J gene TRBJ2-1, with TRBD2 identical over 9 bases. Germline assignment: CDR1 SGHTA and CDR2 FQGNSA. J gave up 7 bases and V 4 bases, and 5 bases lay outside the gene matches. This CDR3 has 14 residues. CDR3 in amino acids: CASSSRLAVNEQFF. The CDR3 nucleotides read TGTGCCAGCAGCTCACGACTAGCGGTAAATGAGCAGTTCTTC. The entire variable domain, with the rest obtained from reference TRBV7-2 and TRBJ2-1, is as follows: GAGVSQSPSNKVTEKGKDVELRCDPISGHTALYWYRQSLGQGLEFLIYFQGNSAPDKSGLPSDRFSAERTGGSVSTLTIQRTQQEDSAVYLCASSSRLAVNEQFFGPGTRLTVL.

J is TRBJ2-1 and V is TRBV29-1; 8 bases agree with TRBD1. There are 15 residues in the CDR3. V was pared by 6 bases and J by 4 bases, with 11 bases of the junction left unmatched. Germline CDR1 is SQVTM and CDR2 is ANQGSEA. As DNA, the CDR3 is TGCAGCGTCTCCGATACAGGGGGGATGTACAATGAGCAGTTCTTC. It encodes CSVSDTGGMYNEQFF.

The chain recombines TRBV6-2 or TRBV6-3 with TRBJ1-6, with 8 bases that match TRBD1. This CDR3 has 16 amino acids. Germline V gives CDR1 MNHEY, CDR2 SVGEGT. J was trimmed by 5 bases and V by 4 bases; bases with no gene match: 7. This CDR3 reads CASSWDRPVNNSPLHF. CDR3 in DNA: TGTGCCAGCAGTTGGGACAGGCCGGTGAATAATTCACCCCTCCACTTT.

V is TRBV29-1 and J is TRBJ1-2; possibly TRBD1 for D (6 bases). Germline loops: CDR1 SQVTM, CDR2 ANQGSEA. V lost 2 bases and J lost 8, with 6 bases in between. The CDR3 loop spans 10 amino acids. The CDR3 DNA reads TGCAGCGTTGAAAGGGGGGGCTACACCTTC. Translated: CSVERGGYTF.

The rearrangement uses TRBV5-1 and TRBJ1-2; 7 nucleotides agree with TRBD1. Trimming cost V 4 bases and J 7 bases; bases outside gene matches: 7. Looked up from germline, CDR1 is SGHRS and CDR2 is YFSETQ. The CDR3 extends over 13 amino acids. Here the CDR3 DNA reads TGCGCCAGCAGCATCGACAGGGATCTTGGCTACACCTTC. This encodes CASSIDRDLGYTF.

The V and J genes are TRBV19 and TRBJ2-7, with no clear D. Trimming removed 4 bases at V and 2 bases at J, with 0 bases between. CDR1 is LNHDA, CDR2 SQIVND, per germline (reference sequence). This CDR3 is 10 amino acids long. The CDR3 region is CASSTYEQYF. CDR3 DNA: TGTGCCAGTAGTACCTACGAGCAGTACTTC. The variable domain in full, completed from reference TRBV19 and TRBJ2-7, reads DGGITQSPKYLFRKEGQNVTLSCEQNLNHDAMYWYRQDPGQGLRLIYYSQIVNDFQKGDIAEGYSVSREKKESFPLTVTSAQKNPTAFYLCASSTYEQYFGPGTRLTVT.

This rearrangement joins TRBV27 to TRBJ2-6; D is undetermined. The V end lost 0 bases, the J end lost 0 bases, and 15 bases lay between the germline ends. The CDR3 spans 19 residues. Germline CDR1 is MNHEY and CDR2 is SMNVEV (reference sequence). The CDR3 here is CASSLSPATLSSGANVLTF. The CDR3 DNA is TGTGCCAGCAGTTTATCTCCCGCCACGCTAAGCTCTGGGGCCAACGTCCTGACTTTC.

The CDR3 DNA reads as TGTGCCAGTAGTATAAGTGCAGGGGGGATCGGTGAGACCCAGTACTTC. It translates to CASSISAGGIGETQYF. The chain links TRBV19 to TRBJ2-5; TRBD1 is a possible D gene (7 bases). The CDR3 runs 16 residues. The germline V and J ends were trimmed by 2 bases and 5 bases, with 18 bases remaining between them. The germline gives CDR1 LNHDA, CDR2 SQIVND (reference sequence).

J is TRBJ1-1 and V is TRBV29-1; D is perhaps TRBD1 (5 bases). The CDR3 is made up of 12 amino acids. Germline-derived CDR1 and CDR2 are SQVTM and ANQGSEA. V dropped 4 bases and J dropped 1 base, with 7 bases sitting between them. The CDR3 is CSVAQGNTEAFF. The CDR3 DNA sequence: TGCAGCGTTGCCCAGGGGAACACTGAAGCTTTCTTT.

A single count supports this clone. This rearrangement joins TRBV11-2 to TRBJ2-7; TRBD1 aligns across 8 bases. The CDR3 extends over 13 amino acids. With V trimmed by 5 bases and J by 4 bases, 4 bases remained unmatched. The V gene's germline CDR1 is SGHAT and CDR2 FQNNGV. This CDR3 is CASSPGQVYEQYF. The CDR3 DNA sequence: TGTGCCAGCAGCCCGGGACAGGTTTACGAGCAGTACTTC.

This clone was seen once. The chain joins TRBV3-1 (or the pseudogene TRBV3-2) to TRBJ2-7, with a weak D call TRBD1 (6 bases). The CDR3 runs to 14 residues. V was trimmed by 3 bases and J by 6 bases, leaving 15 bases between them. Germline V gene data show CDR1 as LGHDT and CDR2 as YNNKEL (reference sequence). The CDR3 DNA reads as TGTGCCAGCAGCCAGGTCAACCAGGGGTCCGAGCAGTACTTC. It translates to CASSQVNQGSEQYF.

The chain combines TRBV29-1 with TRBJ1-3, with unresolved D. The CDR3 contains 13 residues. In germline, CDR1 is SQVTM, CDR2 ANQGSEA. V lost 7 bases and J 1 base, leaving 11 bases between the germline ends. CDR3 in DNA: TGCAGCGGTCAGGAGAGGTCTGGAAACACCATATATTTT. Translated, it gives CSGQERSGNTIYF.

V is TRBV10-3 and J is TRBJ2-2; a possible D gene is TRBD2 (6 bases). Germline V gene data show CDR1 as ENHRY and CDR2 as SYGVKD. The CDR3 is made up of 18 amino acids. Trimming stripped 0 bases from V and 4 bases from J, with 18 bases between. This CDR3 is CAISESISVWGGTGELFF. The CDR3, as DNA: TGTGCCATCAGTGAGTCAATCTCTGTATGGGGAGGCACCGGGGAGCTGTTTTTT.

The chain recombines TRBV3-1 (or the pseudogene TRBV3-2) with TRBJ1-2; no reliable D call. Trimming pared 2 bases from V and 8 bases from J, leaving 6 bases between. The CDR3 covers 11 residues. Germline V gene lookup returns CDR1 LGHDT and CDR2 YNNKEL (reference sequence). For the CDR3, the DNA is TGTGCCAGCAGCCAACAAGGGGGCTACACCTTC. Translated, it gives CASSQQGGYTF.

The rearrangement joins TRBV21-1 to TRBJ1-1; TRBD1 is the table's D call, not checked against the DNA. TRBV21-1 counts as a pseudogene. This CDR3 region has 17 residues. CDR3 amino acids: CASSKGRRQGARTEAFF. The DNA of the CDR3 is TGTGCCAGCAGTAAGGGTAGGCGGCAGGGGGCGCGCACTGAAGCTTTCTTT.

The rearrangement uses TRBV7-3 and TRBJ1-1, with D possibly matching TRBD1 (6 bases). CDR3 size: 15 residues. Germline-derived CDR1 and CDR2 are SGHTA and FQGTGA. The V end lost 2 bases, the J end lost 9 bases, and 19 bases lay between the germline ends. In DNA, the CDR3 is TGTGCCAGCAGCTTATCCCGGGACACCACCACGCAAGCTTTCTTT. It encodes CASSLSRDTTTQAFF.

The chain links TRBV5-1 to TRBJ2-7, with a weak D call TRBD2 (5 bases). Trimming shortened V by 0 bases and J by 7 bases, and 17 bases separated the two germline ends. CDR3 length equals 15 residues. Germline-derived CDR1 and CDR2 are SGHRS and YFSETQ. CDR3 loop: CASSLGGPNLGEQYF. In DNA form, the CDR3 reads TGCGCCAGCAGCTTGGGCGGGCCCAACCTGGGGGAGCAGTACTTC.

This chain links TRBV7-9 with TRBJ2-7; 7 nucleotides line up with TRBD2. This CDR3 region has 13 residues. Germline trimming cut 1 base from V and 7 bases from J; bases unmatched to any gene: 4. Per germline, CDR1 SEHNR and CDR2 FQNEAQ (reference sequence). The CDR3 loop is CASSLVAGDEQYF. The CDR3 DNA sequence: TGTGCCAGCAGCTTAGTCGCGGGGGATGAGCAGTACTTC.